The clone carrying this T cell receptor beta chain appeared many times. Antigen specificity is unknown. V lost 5 bases to trimming and J lost 2 bases; unmatched junction nucleotides: 7. This CDR3 contains 16 residues. The germline gives CDR1 LNHDA, CDR2 SQIVND (reference sequence). The data stem from a study of prognosis after radiotherapy for stage I lung cancer. Points from the study as a whole: Patients developing distant metastases showed lower Shannon entropy after stereotactic body radiation therapy.

From genomic DNA, TCR beta CDR3 was amplified by two-round multiplex PCR. Individual primers that were specific to each TRBV and TRBJ gene served in first-round PCR. MiXCR, applied by TCRdb to the multiplex PCR reads, yields one record per CDR3 protein. Among some 11,000 distinct CDR3 sequences, approximately 50% were seen once, and the ten largest hold 7%. Among the patients, all were node-negative on CT and PET/CT, and none had received prior chemotherapy or radiotherapy or had other malignancies. There were six milliliters of peripheral blood drawn at each of two time points. This chain links TRBV19 with TRBJ2-3; the match to TRBD2 covers 10 bases. The sequenced sample was PBMCs, obtained before or after stereotactic body radiation therapy (not recorded which). The receptor comes from a donor older than 45 with non-small cell lung cancer. The CDR3 spells CASSFRTSGDTDTQYF. For the CDR3, the DNA is TGTGCCAGTAGTTTTCGGACTAGCGGAGACACAGATACGCAGTATTTT.